This T cell receptor beta chain derives from a study of blood T cells in healthy people across ages. Study conclusions and caveats: It was not known whether donors were CMV positive (a possible confounder of expanded clonotype changes). Samples with more naive T cells showed higher observed beta diversity.

A second PCR, run for roughly 7 to 12 cycles, used a sample-barcoded 5' primer plus a J-beta primer mix. Using its own MiXCR run on the 5' RACE reads, TCRdb lists one record per CDR3 protein. The sample contains over 1,500,000 distinct CDR3 sequences, around half of which appear only once. Per germline, CDR1 MGHRA and CDR2 YSYEKL. The CDR3 runs to 18 residues. V shed 1 base and J 7 bases; nucleotides not matched to a gene: 16. Turning to this clonotype: Its matching antigen is unknown.

This clonotype was obtained from a woman aged 40 to 49 in good health. The J gene is TRBJ2-7, the V gene TRBV4-1, with 10 bases lining up with TRBD2. Sequencing was carried out using blood. This chain's CDR3 is CASSQGLAGASWYNEQYF. Written as DNA, the CDR3 is TGCGCCAGCAGCCAAGGGCTAGCGGGGGCGTCATGGTACAATGAGCAGTACTTC.